This T cell receptor beta chain was obtained from a study of blood T cell repertoires in COVID-19. As handled by the study authors: How many nucleated cells were present was estimated from reference gene primer amplification. Some clones are missing from TCRdb's copy, which holds only in-frame ones; the method was immunoSEQ multiplex PCR. V, J and clone size derive from that table, while D and trimming were established from the DNA sequence. Among roughly 180,000 clones listed, 85% were seen once. With 4 bases removed from V and 3 bases from J, the gap between germline ends came to 15 bases. CDR1 and CDR2 (germline): SGHNT, YYREEE (reference sequence). The CDR3 length is 15 residues. A single count supports this clone.

The chain combines TRBV5-4 with TRBJ2-3; tentatively, D is TRBD1 (6 bases). The specimen sequenced was peripheral blood. This receptor was obtained from a woman aged 55-70 years with acute or convalescent COVID-19. CDR3 nucleotide sequence: TGTGCCAGCAGCCATAAACAGGGACGGACAGATACGCAGTATTTT. Protein product: CASSHKQGRTDTQYF.